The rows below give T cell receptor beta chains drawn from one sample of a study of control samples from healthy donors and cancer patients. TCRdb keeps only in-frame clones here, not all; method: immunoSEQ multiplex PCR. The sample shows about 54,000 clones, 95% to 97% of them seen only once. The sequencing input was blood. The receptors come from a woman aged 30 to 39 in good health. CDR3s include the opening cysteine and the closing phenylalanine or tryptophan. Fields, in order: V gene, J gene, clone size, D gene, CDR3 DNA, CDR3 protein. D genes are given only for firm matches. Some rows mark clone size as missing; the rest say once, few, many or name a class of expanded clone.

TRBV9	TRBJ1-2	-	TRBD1	TGTGCCAGCAGCGCCCGGGACAGAACTAACTATGGCTACACCTTC	CASSARDRTNYGYTF
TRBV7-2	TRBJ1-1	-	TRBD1	TGTGCCAGCAGCTCCGCGAGCAGGGGGCGAACTGAAGCTTTCTTT	CASSSASRGRTEAFF
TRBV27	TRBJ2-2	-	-	TGTGCCAGCAGGGACTCATACACCGGGGAGCTGTTTTTT	CASRDSYTGELFF
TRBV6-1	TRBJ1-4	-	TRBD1	TGTGCCAGCAGTGAAGCTTCTGCTGTCCTACAGGGGATTCGGTTTAGACTGTTTTTT	CASSEASAVLQGIRFRLFF
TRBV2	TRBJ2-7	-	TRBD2	TGTGCCAGCGAAGCCGGGACTAGCGGAACCTACGAGCAGTACTTC	CASEAGTSGTYEQYF
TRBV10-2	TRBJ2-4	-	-	TGCGCCAGCACCCCCGAATACCCCGGAAACATTCAGTACTTC	CASTPEYPGNIQYF
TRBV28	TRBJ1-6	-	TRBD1	TGTGCCAGCAAGGGACAGCAAAATTCACCCCTCCACTTT	CASKGQQNSPLHF
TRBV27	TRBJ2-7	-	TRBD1	TGTGCCAGCAGAAGGACAGGGGATTACTACGAGCAGTACTTC	CASRRTGDYYEQYF
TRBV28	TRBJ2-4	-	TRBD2	TGTGCCAGCAGTCCTGGCGGGGGGGGCAGGGGCGGCAAAAACATTCAGTACTTC	CASSPGGGGRGGKNIQYF
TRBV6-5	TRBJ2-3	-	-	TGTGCCAGCAGTCCACGGGTGGGCACAGATACGCAGTATTTT	CASSPRVGTDTQYF
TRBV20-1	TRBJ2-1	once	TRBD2	TGCAGTGCTAGTCGCGGGAGGGCCGGGAACAATGAGCAGTTCTTC	CSASRGRAGNNEQFF
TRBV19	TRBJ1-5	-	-	TGTGCCAGTACCACTAACCCTCTGGGGGTTCAGCCCCAGCATTTT	CASTTNPLGVQPQHF
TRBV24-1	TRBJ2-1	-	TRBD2	TGTGCCACCAGTGCACGGACTAGTCCGGATGAGCAGTTCTTC	CATSARTSPDEQFF
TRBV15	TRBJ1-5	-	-	TGTGCCACCAGCAAAGATCGGGGGCCCACTCAGCCCCAGCATTTT	CATSKDRGPTQPQHF
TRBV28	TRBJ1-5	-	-	TGTGCCAGCAGGGGTCTCCTACATTGGGATCAGCCCCAGCATTTT	CASRGLLHWDQPQHF
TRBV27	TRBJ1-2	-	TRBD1	TGTGCCAGCACTCCTCAAGGGGGCGCCGGCTATGGCTACACCTTC	CASTPQGGAGYGYTF
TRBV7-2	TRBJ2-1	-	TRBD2	TGTGCCAGCAGCTTAGGGCTAGCGGGAGATGAGCAGTTCTTC	CASSLGLAGDEQFF